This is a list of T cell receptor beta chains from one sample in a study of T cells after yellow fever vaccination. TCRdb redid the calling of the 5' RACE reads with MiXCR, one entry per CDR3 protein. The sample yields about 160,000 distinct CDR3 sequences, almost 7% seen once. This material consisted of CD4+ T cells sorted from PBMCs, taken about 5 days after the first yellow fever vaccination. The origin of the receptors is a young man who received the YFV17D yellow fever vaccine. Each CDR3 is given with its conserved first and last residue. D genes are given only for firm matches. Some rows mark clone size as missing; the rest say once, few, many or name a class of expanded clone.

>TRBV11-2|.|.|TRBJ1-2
TGTGCCAGCAGCATTGGGACCGCTGGCTACACCTTC
CASSIGTAGYTF
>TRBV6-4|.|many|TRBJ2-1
TGTGCCAGCAGTGCAAGGAGTAGCTCCTACAATGAGCAGTTCTTC
CASSARSSSYNEQFF
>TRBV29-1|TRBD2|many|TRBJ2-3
TGCAGCGTTGAAGATCGAGCGGGGGTGACAGATACGCAGTATTTT
CSVEDRAGVTDTQYF
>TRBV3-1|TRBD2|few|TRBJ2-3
TGTGCCAGCGCAGTAGGACTAGGAGAGGCAGATACGCAGTATTTT
CASAVGLGEADTQYF
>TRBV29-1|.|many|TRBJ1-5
TGCAGCGTTGAAGTGGGTCCGACCGCGGGCCAGCCCCAGCATTTT
CSVEVGPTAGQPQHF
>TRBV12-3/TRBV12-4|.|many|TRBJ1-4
TGTGCCAGCAGTTTATCCGACCCGGCGGGTAAACTGTTTTTT
CASSLSDPAGKLFF
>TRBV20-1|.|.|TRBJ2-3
TGCAGTGCCTCACAAGCAGATACGCAGTATTTT
CSASQADTQYF
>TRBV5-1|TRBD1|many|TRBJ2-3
TGCGCCAGCAGCTTGGGCGGTCAGGGGGCGACAGATACGCAGTATTTT
CASSLGGQGATDTQYF
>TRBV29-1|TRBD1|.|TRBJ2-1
TGCAGCGTACGGACAGGGTGGGGCTCCTACAATGAGCAGTTCTTC
CSVRTGWGSYNEQFF
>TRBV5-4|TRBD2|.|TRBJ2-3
TGTGCCAGCAGTAGTTCCGGGACTAGCGGCTCAGATACGCAGTATTTT
CASSSSGTSGSDTQYF
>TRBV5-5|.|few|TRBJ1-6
TGTGCCAGCAGCTCCGCAGGGTCACCGGATTATTCACCCCTCCACTTT
CASSSAGSPDYSPLHF
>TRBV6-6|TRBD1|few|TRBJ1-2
TGTGCCAGCAGTACTCCAGGGGGGGGCTACACCTTC
CASSTPGGGYTF
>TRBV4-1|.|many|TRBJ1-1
TGCGCCAGCAGCCTCCTCTGGAACACTGAAGCTTTCTTT
CASSLLWNTEAFF
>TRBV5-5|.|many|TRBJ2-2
TGTGCCAGCAGCCCGACGACACCCACCGGGGAGCTGTTTTTT
CASSPTTPTGELFF
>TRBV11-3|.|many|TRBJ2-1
TGTGCCAGCAGCTCGGGGGGCGGCCCTTACAATGAGCAGTTCTTC
CASSSGGGPYNEQFF
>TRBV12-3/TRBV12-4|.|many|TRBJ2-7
TGTGCCAGCAGCCACCTGGGGAACGAGCAGTACTTC
CASSHLGNEQYF
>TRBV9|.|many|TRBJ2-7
TGTGCCAGCAGCTTAGACGGACATTCCTACGAGCAGTACTTC
CASSLDGHSYEQYF
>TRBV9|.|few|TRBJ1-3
TGTGCCAGCAGCGTAGCAGGCAGCCTCTCTGGAAACACCATATATTTT
CASSVAGSLSGNTIYF
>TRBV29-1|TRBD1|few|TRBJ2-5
TGCAGCGTGGAGACAGGGCTTCGAGAGTACTTC
CSVETGLREYF
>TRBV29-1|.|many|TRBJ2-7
TGCAGCGTTGCGATTGGCAGCTCCTACGAGCAGTACTTC
CSVAIGSSYEQYF
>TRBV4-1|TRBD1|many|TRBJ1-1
TGCGCCAGCAGAAATCCAGGGGGGCGAACTGAAGCTTTCTTT
CASRNPGGRTEAFF
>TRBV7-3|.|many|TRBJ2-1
TGTGCCAGCAGCTTAACGGGGGTCGAGCAGTTCTTC
CASSLTGVEQFF
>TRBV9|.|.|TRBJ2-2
TGTGCCAGCAGCACCTGGGCAGATAACACCGGGGAGCTGTTTTTT
CASSTWADNTGELFF
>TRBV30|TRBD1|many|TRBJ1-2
TGTGCCTGTTTTAGCCGGGACAGCTATGGCTACACCTTC
CACFSRDSYGYTF
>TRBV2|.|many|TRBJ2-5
TGTGCCAGCAGTCGGACGGACGTGGAAGAGACCCAGTACTTC
CASSRTDVEETQYF
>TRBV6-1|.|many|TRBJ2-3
TGTGCCAGTTCGTGGGGAGGGGGCAATTTGGCAGATACGCAGTATTTT
CASSWGGGNLADTQYF
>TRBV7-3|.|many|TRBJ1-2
TGTGCCAGCAGCTGGGACGCCTCTAGCTATGGCTACACCTTC
CASSWDASSYGYTF
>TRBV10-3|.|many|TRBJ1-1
TGTGCCATCAGTGAATCACCGAACACTGAAGCTTTCTTT
CAISESPNTEAFF
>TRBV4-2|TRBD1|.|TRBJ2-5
TGTGCCACCGGACAGGGGGGTTTCAAAGAGACCCAGTACTTC
CATGQGGFKETQYF
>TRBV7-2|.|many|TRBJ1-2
TGTGCCAGCAGCTTAGCCTACAGGAGGGGGGATGGCTACACCTTC
CASSLAYRRGDGYTF
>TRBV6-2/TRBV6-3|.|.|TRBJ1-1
TGTGCCAGCAGTTTCGAGGGAGCATTGAACACTGAAGCTTTCTTT
CASSFEGALNTEAFF
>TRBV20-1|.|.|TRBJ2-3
TGCAGTGCTCCCCGAGATAGCAAAGATACGCAGTATTTT
CSAPRDSKDTQYF
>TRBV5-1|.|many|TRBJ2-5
TGCGCCAGCAGACGATCGTCGGCCCATGAGACCCAGTACTTC
CASRRSSAHETQYF
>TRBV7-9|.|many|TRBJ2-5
TGTGCCAGCAGCTTACAGTCAGTGGGGACCCAGTACTTC
CASSLQSVGTQYF
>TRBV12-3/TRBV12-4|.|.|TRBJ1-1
TGTGCCAGCAGTCGCGGGGAGCTCACTGAAGCTTTCTTT
CASSRGELTEAFF
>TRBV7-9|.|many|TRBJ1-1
TGTGCCAGCAGCCTGAGTAACACTGAAGCTTTCTTT
CASSLSNTEAFF
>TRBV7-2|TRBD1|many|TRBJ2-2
TGTGCCAGCAGCCGGACAGGGAGGACCGGGGAGCTGTTTTTT
CASSRTGRTGELFF
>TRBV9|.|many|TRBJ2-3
TGTGCCAGCAGCGTCCACCCCGCAGATACGCAGTATTTT
CASSVHPADTQYF
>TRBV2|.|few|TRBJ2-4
TGTGCCAGCAGTGAACGGTCCGGTCTCCTAGCCAAAAACATTCAGTACTTC
CASSERSGLLAKNIQYF
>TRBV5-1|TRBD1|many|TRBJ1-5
TGCGCCAGCAGCTTGGAGGGACAGTATAATCAGCCCCAGCATTTT
CASSLEGQYNQPQHF
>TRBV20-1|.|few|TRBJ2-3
TGCAGTGCTAGGGTCGGGGGGCCCCGCGATACGCAGTATTTT
CSARVGGPRDTQYF
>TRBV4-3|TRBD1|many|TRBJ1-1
TGCGCCAGCAGCCAAGATCTAAGGACAGGGGGTACTGAAGCTTTCTTT
CASSQDLRTGGTEAFF